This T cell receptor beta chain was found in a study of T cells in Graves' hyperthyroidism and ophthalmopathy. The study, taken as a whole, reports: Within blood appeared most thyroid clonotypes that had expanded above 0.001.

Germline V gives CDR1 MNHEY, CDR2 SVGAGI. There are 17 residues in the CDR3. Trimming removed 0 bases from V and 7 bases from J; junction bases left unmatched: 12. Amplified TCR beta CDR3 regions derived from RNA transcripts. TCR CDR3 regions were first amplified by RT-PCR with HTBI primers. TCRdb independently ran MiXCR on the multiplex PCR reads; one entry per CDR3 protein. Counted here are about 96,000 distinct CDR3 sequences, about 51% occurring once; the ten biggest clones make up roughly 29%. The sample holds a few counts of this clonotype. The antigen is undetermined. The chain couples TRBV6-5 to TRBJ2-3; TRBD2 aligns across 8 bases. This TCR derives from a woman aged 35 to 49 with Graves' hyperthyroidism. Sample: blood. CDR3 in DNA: TGTGCCAGCAGTTACTCGTCTGGCAGCGGGAGTCGAAATACGCAGTATTTT. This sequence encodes CASSYSSGSGSRNTQYF.